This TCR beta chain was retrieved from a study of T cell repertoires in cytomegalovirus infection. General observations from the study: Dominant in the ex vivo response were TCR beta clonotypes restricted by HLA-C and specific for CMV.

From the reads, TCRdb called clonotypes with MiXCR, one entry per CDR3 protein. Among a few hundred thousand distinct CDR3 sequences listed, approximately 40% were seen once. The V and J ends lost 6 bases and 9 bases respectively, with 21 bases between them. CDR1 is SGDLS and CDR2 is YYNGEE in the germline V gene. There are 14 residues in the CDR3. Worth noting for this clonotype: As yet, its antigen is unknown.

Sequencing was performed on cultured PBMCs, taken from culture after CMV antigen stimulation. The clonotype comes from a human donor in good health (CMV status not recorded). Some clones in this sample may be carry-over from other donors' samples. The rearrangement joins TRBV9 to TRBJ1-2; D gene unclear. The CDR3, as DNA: TGTGCCAGCAATCGAGGTCCCTCTGATTCGCGCTACACCTTC. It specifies CASNRGPSDSRYTF.